A selection of T cell receptor beta chains follows, all from one sample in a study of shared T cell receptors in the human thymus. Here immunoSEQ multiplex PCR was the method, and the copy in TCRdb shows in-frame clones only, minus some. Among around 340,000 clones listed, 95% were seen once. Sequencing was done on a sample of thymocytes. Receptor source: a human donor. Each CDR3 is given with its conserved first and last residue. D genes are given only for firm matches. Clone size, where shown, is once, few, many, or a class for clones that have expanded.

j_call d_call clone_size v_call cdr3_nt cdr3_aa
TRBJ2-1 TRBD2 once TRBV4-1 TGCGCCAGCAGCCCCAGGGACGACAAGGGACGGGAGGGCCCGTCCTACAATGAGCAGTTCTTC CASSPRDDKGREGPSYNEQFF
TRBJ1-1 - - TRBV11-2 TGTGCCAGCAGTAAGGGGTGGAACACTGAAGCTTTCTTT CASSKGWNTEAFF
TRBJ2-5 - - TRBV2 TGTGCCAGCAGTGCCCCCGGGCTAGCTGAGACCCAGTACTTC CASSAPGLAETQYF
TRBJ2-7 TRBD1 - TRBV10-3 TGTGCCATCAGTGGTAGGGGGCGTTTTGACGAGCAGTACTTC CAISGRGRFDEQYF
TRBJ2-7 TRBD2 - TRBV7-9 TGTGCCAGCAGCCCCAGGACTAGCCTCGAGCAGTACTTC CASSPRTSLEQYF
TRBJ2-7 TRBD2 - TRBV7-8 TGTGCCAGCAGCTTAGAAGGGTTACTAGCGGGAGGCGAGCAGTACTTC CASSLEGLLAGGEQYF
TRBJ1-2 - - TRBV4-1 TGCGCCAGCAGCCAAGGGGGCCAGGGGAGTAACTATGGCTACACCTTC CASSQGGQGSNYGYTF
TRBJ1-5 TRBD1 - TRBV6-1 TGTGCCAGCAGAAGGACAGGGGATAGCAATCAGCCCCAGCATTTT CASRRTGDSNQPQHF
TRBJ2-3 - - TRBV10-3 TGTGCCATCAGTGTTTGCGCTAGCACAGATACGCAGTATTTT CAISVCASTDTQYF
TRBJ2-7 - - TRBV28 TGTGCCAGCAGTCCTATTGGGCCCGTCACCCCCTACGAGCAGTACTTC CASSPIGPVTPYEQYF
TRBJ1-2 TRBD1 - TRBV28 TGTGCCAGCAGTCAGGGGGACCTCTGGGGCTACACCTTC CASSQGDLWGYTF
TRBJ1-5 - - TRBV5-8 TGTGCCAGCAGCTTGGCCACGAATTATAGCAATCAGCCCCAGCATTTT CASSLATNYSNQPQHF
TRBJ2-1 - - TRBV11-2 TGTGCCAGCCGTCAGCGGATGAGCTCCTACAATGAGCAGTTCTTC CASRQRMSSYNEQFF
TRBJ1-3 TRBD1 - TRBV30 TGTGCCTGGGGACAGGTGCCATTCTCTGGAAACACCATATATTTT CAWGQVPFSGNTIYF
TRBJ2-3 TRBD1 - TRBV27 TGTGCCAGCAGGGAGCAGGGGGCCCTGTCCCCCACTACAGATACGCAGTATTTT CASREQGALSPTTDTQYF
TRBJ2-7 - - TRBV5-5 TGTGCCAGCAGCTTGGGGCAGGGCTTTTACGAGCAGTACTTC CASSLGQGFYEQYF
TRBJ2-1 - - TRBV11-2 TGTGCCAGCAGCCAAACCGACGATGAGCAGTTCTTC CASSQTDDEQFF
TRBJ1-5 - - TRBV5-6 TGTGCCAGCAGCTTGCGGGAGCTCCAGCCCCAGCATTTT CASSLRELQPQHF
TRBJ2-7 TRBD2 - TRBV28 TGTGCCAGCAGCCCTATCGGGGGGGCCCTGCGTTGCGAGCAGTACTTC CASSPIGGALRCEQYF
TRBJ1-4 - - TRBV5-5 TGTGCCAGCAGCCTAGGGTACGGGCCTGAAAAACTGTTTTTT CASSLGYGPEKLFF
TRBJ2-3 - once TRBV27 TGTGCCAGCAGCCCCAGGTGTAGCACAGATACGCAGTATTTT CASSPRCSTDTQYF
TRBJ2-6 - - TRBV4-1 TGCGCCAGCAGCCAAGATGCTAACGGCGGGATAGGGGCCAACGTCCTGACTTTC CASSQDANGGIGANVLTF
TRBJ1-1 - - TRBV19 TGTGCCAGTACCCTAAGAGGGTTGTTGAGAACTGAAGCTTTCTTT CASTLRGLLRTEAFF
TRBJ2-7 TRBD2 - TRBV27 TGTGCCAGCAGCCGTAGCGGGAGGTGGTACGAGCAGTACTTC CASSRSGRWYEQYF
TRBJ2-2 TRBD1 - TRBV30 TGTGCCTGGATGGAGGTCAGGGGGACGAACACCGGGGAGCTGTTTTTT CAWMEVRGTNTGELFF
TRBJ2-7 - - TRBV30 TGTGCCTGGAGTGTAGAGGGGTACGATCGGTACTTC CAWSVEGYDRYF
TRBJ1-5 - - TRBV6-1 TGTGCCAGCAGTGGGGCAGACTATAGCAATCAGCCCCAGCATTTT CASSGADYSNQPQHF
TRBJ1-6 - - TRBV10-3 TGTGCCATCAGTGACGTTAGGCCAGGGCATAATTCACCCCTCCACTTT CAISDVRPGHNSPLHF
TRBJ1-3 - - TRBV5-5 TGTGCCAGCAGCTTGGGGCTTGGAAACACCATATATTTT CASSLGLGNTIYF
TRBJ2-1 TRBD2 - TRBV30 TGTGCCTGGAGTGTACGATTCGGACTAGCGGACGACAATGAGCAGTTCTTC CAWSVRFGLADDNEQFF
TRBJ2-5 - - TRBV7-3 TGTGCCAGCAGCGTTAGCGGCCGAGAGACCCAGTACTTC CASSVSGRETQYF
TRBJ2-2 - once TRBV30 TGTGCCTGGAGTCCTCCCCCCGGGGGCGCGGTCACCGGGGAGCTGTTTTTT CAWSPPPGGAVTGELFF
TRBJ2-5 TRBD1 - TRBV28 TGTGCCAGCAGCCCGGACAGGGGGCCAGAGACCCAGTACTTC CASSPDRGPETQYF
TRBJ1-2 - - TRBV28 TGTGCCAGCAGTTTTCCCCCAGGGTCCTATGGCTACACCTTC CASSFPPGSYGYTF
TRBJ2-1 - - TRBV6-1 TGTGCCAGCAGTGACTTGTCTCGGCTAGCGCCGAGTTCCTACAATGAGCAGTTCTTC CASSDLSRLAPSSYNEQFF
TRBJ2-7 - - TRBV20-1 TGCAGTGCTAGGGAGCAGTACTTC CSAREQYF
TRBJ1-1 - - TRBV27 TGTGCCAGCAGTCAAAGGCCGAGGGCGGACACTGAAGCTTTCTTT CASSQRPRADTEAFF
TRBJ2-7 - - TRBV5-1 TGCGCCAGCAGCTCCAGCCAGGGGCTAGGGAACTACGAGCAGTACTTC CASSSSQGLGNYEQYF
TRBJ2-3 TRBD2 - TRBV12-5 TGTGCTAGTGGTTTGATCCCCGGACTAGCGGAGACCACAGATACGCAGTATTTT CASGLIPGLAETTDTQYF
TRBJ1-2 TRBD1 - TRBV29-1 TGCAGCGTTTATCAGGGGGCGAAAGATGGCTACACCTTC CSVYQGAKDGYTF
TRBJ2-1 TRBD1 - TRBV15 TGTGCCACCAGCCCGGACAGGCGAAGCTGGGAGCAGTTCTTC CATSPDRRSWEQFF
TRBJ2-1 TRBD2 - TRBV7-3 TGTGCCAGCAGCCAACTAGCGGGAGGATCCAATGAGCAGTTCTTC CASSQLAGGSNEQFF
TRBJ2-7 TRBD2 - TRBV29-1 TGCAGCGTCGAGGGACTAGCGGGAGCCCGCTACGAGCAGTACTTC CSVEGLAGARYEQYF
TRBJ2-3 - - TRBV28 TGTGCCAGCAGTTCCCGTTACACAGATACGCAGTATTTT CASSSRYTDTQYF
TRBJ2-1 TRBD2 - TRBV25-1 TGTGCCAGCAGTAGCGGGAGGCCCTACAATGAGCAGTTCTTC CASSSGRPYNEQFF
TRBJ2-7 - - TRBV5-6 TGTGCCAGCAGCTTGGACGCCATTTCGGTCGGCTACGAGCAGTACTTC CASSLDAISVGYEQYF
TRBJ1-2 - - TRBV4-3 TGCGCCAGCAGCCAAGATTTAAGTAATAACTATGGCTACACCTTC CASSQDLSNNYGYTF
TRBJ1-2 - once TRBV28 TGTGCCAGCGGAAGATGGGGCTACACCTTC CASGRWGYTF
TRBJ2-3 - - TRBV30 TGTGCCTGGAGCCCCGGTGGGGACTCAAGAGTCACAGATACGCAGTATTTT CAWSPGGDSRVTDTQYF
TRBJ2-7 - few TRBV21-1 TGTGCCAGTCCTCAAGACTCCTACGAGCAGTACTTC CASPQDSYEQYF
TRBJ2-7 TRBD1 - TRBV10-1 TGCGCCAGCAGTTGTTCTGCGGGACAGGGGCACTATGTCGAGCAGTACTTC CASSCSAGQGHYVEQYF
TRBJ1-3 - - TRBV5-6 TGTGCCAGCAGCTTAATAGTCTCTGGAAACACCATATATTTT CASSLIVSGNTIYF
TRBJ2-7 - - TRBV28 TGTGCCAGCACCCTGGACAGCTACTACGAGCAGTACTTC CASTLDSYYEQYF
TRBJ1-5 - few TRBV27 TGTGCCAGCGGGGCGAGTAGCAATCAGCCCCAGCATTTT CASGASSNQPQHF